This is a list of T cell receptor beta chains from one sample in a study of radiation and T cells in renal cell carcinoma. Sequencing used immunoSEQ multiplex PCR; TCRdb keeps in-frame clones, though not all of them. In the table there are about 120,000 clones, around 81% of which are singletons. Source: blood, taken from a patient whose treatment included radiotherapy and nephrectomy. The receptors shown here come from a man aged 50 to 59 with renal cell carcinoma. CDR3s include the opening cysteine and the closing phenylalanine or tryptophan. The D gene is left open where the match is weak.

D gene | J gene | V gene | CDR3 DNA | CDR3 protein
. | TRBJ1-1 | TRBV7-6 | TGTGCCAGCAGCTTAGAACAGGGCCTCGAGGCTTTCTTT | CASSLEQGLEAFF
TRBD1 | TRBJ1-2 | TRBV10-3 | TGTGCCATCAGGGACAGGGAAGACAATGGCTACACCTTC | CAIRDREDNGYTF
TRBD1 | TRBJ1-6 | TRBV27 | TGTGCCAGCACCCCGGACAGGTTATATAATTCACCCCTCCACTTT | CASTPDRLYNSPLHF
TRBD2 | TRBJ2-3 | TRBV7-2 | TGTGCCAGCAGCCAAGAAGCCTGGCGGGGGGTTGACACAGATACGCAGTATTTT | CASSQEAWRGVDTDTQYF
TRBD1 | TRBJ1-4 | TRBV4-2 | TGTGCCAGCAGCCAGGACAGGGCTGAAAAACTGTTTTTT | CASSQDRAEKLFF
. | TRBJ1-2 | TRBV6-5 | TGTGCCAGCAGTTACTCGAGTGGGGGGGGAGATGGCTACACCTTC | CASSYSSGGGDGYTF
. | TRBJ2-7 | TRBV9 | TGTGCCAGCAGCCTCGGGCCAGACTACGAGCAGTACTTC | CASSLGPDYEQYF
. | TRBJ2-3 | TRBV7-2 | TGTGCCAGCAGCTTATCTGTCGCCACAGATACGCAGTATTTT | CASSLSVATDTQYF
. | TRBJ1-2 | TRBV7-6 | TGTGCCAGCAGCTTAGGGCACCTAAACTATGGCTACACCTTC | CASSLGHLNYGYTF
. | TRBJ2-2 | TRBV27 | TGTGCCAGCAGCCAGGGGACCCACTCCGGGGAGCTGTTTTTT | CASSQGTHSGELFF